The present T cell receptor beta chain was sequenced within a study of STAT5B mutations in CD4+ large granular lymphocyte leukemia. Findings of the study overall: Main leukemic clonotypes were patient-specific, but roughly 26% appeared at low frequency elsewhere.

This clone was counted a single time. The antigen is undetermined. Measured with immunoSEQ multiplex PCR; TCRdb has only the in-frame clones, and not every one. The sample yields 25,000 to 40,000 clones, approximately 81% seen once. The sequenced sample consisted of CD4+ T cells from blood buffy coats. This clonotype was sampled from a human donor in good health.

The CDR3 nucleotides read TGTGCCAGCAGGAGCGGAGGTGGGCGGTCGGGCGAGCAGTACTTC. Encoded protein: CASRSGGGRSGEQYF. V and J are TRBV6-1 and TRBJ2-7, with a tentative D call TRBD2 (5 bases). Germline CDR1 MNHNS, CDR2 SASEGT. V lost 6 bases, J lost 6 bases, and 21 bases lay in between. This CDR3 comprises 15 residues.